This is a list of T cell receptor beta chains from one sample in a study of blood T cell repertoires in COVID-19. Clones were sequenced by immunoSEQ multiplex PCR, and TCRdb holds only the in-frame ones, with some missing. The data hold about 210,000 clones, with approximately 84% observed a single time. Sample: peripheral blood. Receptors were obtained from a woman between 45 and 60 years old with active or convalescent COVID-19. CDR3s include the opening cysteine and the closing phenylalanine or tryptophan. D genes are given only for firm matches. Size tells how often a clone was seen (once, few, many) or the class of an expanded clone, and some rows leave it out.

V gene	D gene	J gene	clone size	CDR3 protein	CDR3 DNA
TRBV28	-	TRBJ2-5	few	CASSYALGQTQETQYF	TGTGCCAGCAGCTATGCCCTAGGACAGACCCAAGAGACCCAGTACTTC
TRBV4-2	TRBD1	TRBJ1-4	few	CASSQGDRGDNEKLFF	TGTGCCAGCAGCCAAGGGGACAGGGGAGACAATGAAAAACTGTTTTTT
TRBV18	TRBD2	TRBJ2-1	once	CASSPGTRREQFF	TGTGCCAGCTCACCGGGGACTAGACGTGAGCAGTTCTTC
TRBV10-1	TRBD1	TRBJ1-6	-	CASSNRGDSPLHF	TGCGCCAGCAGTAACAGGGGGGACTCACCCCTCCACTTT
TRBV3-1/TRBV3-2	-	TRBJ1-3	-	CASSQATGSGNTIYF	TGTGCCAGCAGCCAAGCGACAGGCTCTGGAAACACCATATATTTT
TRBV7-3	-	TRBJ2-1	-	CASSAAGTYNEQFF	TGTGCCAGCAGCGCGGCTGGAACATACAATGAGCAGTTCTTC
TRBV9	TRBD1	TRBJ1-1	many	CASSVAYRGTEAFF	TGTGCCAGCAGCGTAGCCTACAGGGGCACTGAAGCTTTCTTT
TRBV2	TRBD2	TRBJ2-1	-	CASSRDSGRNNEQFF	TGTGCCAGCAGTCGCGATAGCGGGAGGAACAATGAGCAGTTCTTC
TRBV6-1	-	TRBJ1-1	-	CASREGPTLRDTEAFF	TGTGCCAGCAGGGAAGGGCCTACCCTGCGGGACACTGAAGCTTTCTTT
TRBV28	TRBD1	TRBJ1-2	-	CASSGTGSGYTF	TGTGCCAGCAGTGGGACAGGCAGTGGCTACACCTTC
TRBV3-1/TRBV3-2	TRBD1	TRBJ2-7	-	CASSQGPGQGTYEQYF	TGTGCCAGCAGCCAGGGTCCGGGACAGGGAACTTACGAGCAGTACTTC
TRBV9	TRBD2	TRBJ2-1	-	CASSPGLAGTYNEQFF	TGTGCCAGCAGCCCGGGACTAGCGGGAACCTACAATGAGCAGTTCTTC
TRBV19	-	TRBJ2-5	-	CASPLVAAQETQYF	TGTGCCAGCCCCCTAGTGGCAGCCCAAGAGACCCAGTACTTC
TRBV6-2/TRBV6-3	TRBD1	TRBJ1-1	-	CASSYLTGKGYSEAFF	TGTGCCAGCAGTTACTTGACAGGGAAGGGGTACAGTGAAGCTTTCTTT
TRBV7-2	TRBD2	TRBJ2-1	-	CASSLLGRGDYNEQFF	TGTGCCAGCAGCTTATTGGGGCGGGGGGACTACAATGAGCAGTTCTTC
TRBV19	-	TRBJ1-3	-	CASKGLGGNTIYF	TGTGCCAGTAAGGGACTCGGCGGAAACACCATATATTTT
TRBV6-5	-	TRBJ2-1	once	CASSYIGGSYNEQFF	TGTGCCAGCAGTTACATAGGGGGCTCCTACAATGAGCAGTTCTTC
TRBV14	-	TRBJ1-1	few	CASSQEQGRNTEAFF	TGTGCCAGCAGCCAAGAACAGGGTAGGAACACTGAAGCTTTCTTT
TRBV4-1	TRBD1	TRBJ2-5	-	CASSQNRQGGETQYF	TGCGCCAGCAGCCAGAATAGACAGGGTGGGGAGACCCAGTACTTC
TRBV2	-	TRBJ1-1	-	CASRTQGNTEAFF	TGTGCCAGCAGGACACAGGGAAACACTGAAGCTTTCTTT
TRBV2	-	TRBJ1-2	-	CASSEAGSNGYTF	TGTGCCAGCAGTGAGGCGGGGAGCAATGGCTACACCTTC
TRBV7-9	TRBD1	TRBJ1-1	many	CASSLGTGNTEAFF	TGTGCCAGCAGCTTAGGGACAGGGAACACTGAAGCTTTCTTT
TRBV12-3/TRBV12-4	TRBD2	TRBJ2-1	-	CASSLWEGEQFF	TGTGCCAGCAGTTTATGGGAGGGTGAGCAGTTCTTC
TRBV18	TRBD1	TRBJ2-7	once	CASSPTGDGEQYF	TGTGCCAGCTCACCGACAGGGGATGGTGAGCAGTACTTC
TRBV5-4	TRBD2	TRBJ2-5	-	CASSPQTSIKQETQYF	TGTGCCAGCAGCCCCCAGACTAGCATCAAGCAAGAGACCCAGTACTTC
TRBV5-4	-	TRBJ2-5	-	CASSSRRAAETQYF	TGTGCCAGCAGCTCCCGGCGGGCGGCAGAGACCCAGTACTTC
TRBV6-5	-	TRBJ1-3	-	CASSSRFTIYF	TGTGCCAGCAGCTCCCGGTTCACCATATATTTT
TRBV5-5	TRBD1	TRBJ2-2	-	CASSLLDRTNTGELFF	TGTGCCAGCAGCTTATTGGACAGGACCAACACCGGGGAGCTGTTTTTT
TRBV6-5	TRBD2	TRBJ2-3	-	CASNVAGGPDTQYF	TGTGCCAGCAACGTAGCGGGGGGCCCAGATACGCAGTATTTT
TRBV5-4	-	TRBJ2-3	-	CASSDPGDTDTQYF	TGTGCCAGCAGTGACCCAGGGGACACAGATACGCAGTATTTT
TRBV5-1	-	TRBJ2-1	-	CASSLSLDSYNEQFF	TGCGCCAGCAGTTTGTCGCTAGATTCCTACAATGAGCAGTTCTTC
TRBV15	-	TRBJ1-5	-	CATSRDLNQPQHF	TGTGCCACCAGCAGAGATCTGAATCAGCCCCAGCATTTT
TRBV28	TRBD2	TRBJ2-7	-	CASSSGTSGRRRNIYEQYF	TGTGCCAGCAGTTCGGGGACTAGCGGGAGGAGGAGGAATATCTACGAGCAGTACTTC
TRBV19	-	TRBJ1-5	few	CASGRGGNQPQHF	TGTGCCAGTGGCAGGGGTGGCAATCAGCCCCAGCATTTT
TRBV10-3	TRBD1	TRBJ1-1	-	CAISTGQAMNTEAFF	TGTGCCATCAGTACGGGACAGGCAATGAACACTGAAGCTTTCTTT
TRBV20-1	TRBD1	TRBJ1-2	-	CSASLGQGNYGYTF	TGCAGTGCTAGTCTCGGACAGGGAAACTATGGCTACACCTTC
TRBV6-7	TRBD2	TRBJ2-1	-	CASSYSSLADEQFF	TGTGCCAGCAGTTACTCGTCACTAGCGGATGAGCAGTTCTTC
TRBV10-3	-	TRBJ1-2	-	CAIRGGGYTF	TGTGCCATCAGGGGCGGGGGCTACACCTTC
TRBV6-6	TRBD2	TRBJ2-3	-	CASSYGLAASTDTQYF	TGTGCCAGCAGTTATGGACTAGCGGCTAGCACAGATACGCAGTATTTT
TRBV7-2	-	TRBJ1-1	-	CASRLTGYTEAFF	TGTGCCAGCAGGCTTACAGGGTACACTGAAGCTTTCTTT
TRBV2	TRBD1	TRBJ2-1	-	CASSGDRGSYNEQFF	TGTGCCAGCAGTGGGGACAGGGGGAGTTACAATGAGCAGTTCTTC
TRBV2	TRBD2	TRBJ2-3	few	CASRASGVDTQYF	TGTGCCAGCAGGGCTAGCGGGGTAGATACGCAGTATTTT
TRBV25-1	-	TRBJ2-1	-	CASSQRGHNNEQFF	TGTGCCAGCAGCCAGCGGGGACATAACAATGAGCAGTTCTTC
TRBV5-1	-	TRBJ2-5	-	CASSRGSSQETQYF	TGCGCCAGCAGCCGAGGCAGCAGCCAAGAGACCCAGTACTTC